Sequencing of this T cell receptor (beta chain) was carried out in a study of response to subunit inactivated influenza vaccine. TCRdb used MiXCR to reprocess the RT-PCR reads, holding one entry per CDR3 protein. The sample consists of fewer than 200,000 distinct CDR3 sequences, about 10% of them appearing once. About this clonotype: Its antigen is as yet unknown.

This CDR3 is 17 amino acids long. Germline assignment: CDR1 LGHNA and CDR2 YSLEER. The junction had 4 bases not matched to a gene; V was cut back by 0 bases and J by 5 bases. Study-wide results and limits: Each seasonal influenza vaccination recruits few new T cells, the authors suggested.

The chain is built from TRBV4-3 and TRBJ2-3, with TRBD2 matching over 14 bases. The receptor was derived from a middle-aged man who received an inactivated influenza vaccine. Sequenced material: non-naive T cells sorted from PBMCs, taken on the day of vaccination. The CDR3 is CASSQEGLAGGRDTQYF. As DNA, the CDR3 is TGCGCCAGCAGCCAAGAAGGACTAGCGGGAGGCAGAGATACGCAGTATTTT.